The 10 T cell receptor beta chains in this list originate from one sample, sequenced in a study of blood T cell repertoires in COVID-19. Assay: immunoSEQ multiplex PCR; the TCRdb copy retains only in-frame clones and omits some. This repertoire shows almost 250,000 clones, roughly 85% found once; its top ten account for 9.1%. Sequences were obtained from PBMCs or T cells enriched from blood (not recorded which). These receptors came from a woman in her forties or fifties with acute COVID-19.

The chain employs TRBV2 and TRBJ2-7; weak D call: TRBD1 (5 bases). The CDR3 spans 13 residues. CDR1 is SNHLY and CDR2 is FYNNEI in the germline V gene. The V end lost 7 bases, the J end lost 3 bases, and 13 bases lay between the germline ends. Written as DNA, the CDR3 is TGTGCCAGCATACAGGCACCCTTCTACGAGCAGTACTTC. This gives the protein CASIQAPFYEQYF.

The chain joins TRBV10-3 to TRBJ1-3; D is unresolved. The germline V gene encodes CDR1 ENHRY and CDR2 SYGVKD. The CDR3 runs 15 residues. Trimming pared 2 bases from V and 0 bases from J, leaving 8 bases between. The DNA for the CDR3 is TGTGCCATCAGTGAGAACAGAGACTCTGGAAACACCATATATTTT. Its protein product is CAISENRDSGNTIYF.

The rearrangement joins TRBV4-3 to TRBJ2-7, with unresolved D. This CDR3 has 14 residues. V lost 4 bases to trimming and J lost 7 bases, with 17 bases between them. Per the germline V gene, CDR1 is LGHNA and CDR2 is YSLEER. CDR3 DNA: TGCGCCAGCAGCCTAAACGTCAGGTTTGGTGAGCAGTACTTC. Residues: CASSLNVRFGEQYF.

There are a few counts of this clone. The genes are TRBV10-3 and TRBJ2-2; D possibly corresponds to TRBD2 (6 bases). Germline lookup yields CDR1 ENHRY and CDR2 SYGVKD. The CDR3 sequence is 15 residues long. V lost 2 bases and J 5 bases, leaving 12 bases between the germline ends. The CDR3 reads CAISELGGITGELFF. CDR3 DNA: TGTGCCATCAGTGAGCTCGGGGGAATAACCGGGGAGCTGTTTTTT.

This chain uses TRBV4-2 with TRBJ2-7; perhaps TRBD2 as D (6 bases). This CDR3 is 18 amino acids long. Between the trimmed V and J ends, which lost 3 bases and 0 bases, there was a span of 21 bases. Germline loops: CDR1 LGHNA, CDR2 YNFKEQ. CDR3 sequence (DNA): TGTGCCAGCAGCCATTCCCGGCGGCGGGGAAGTTCCTCCTACGAGCAGTACTTC. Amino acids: CASSHSRRRGSSSYEQYF.

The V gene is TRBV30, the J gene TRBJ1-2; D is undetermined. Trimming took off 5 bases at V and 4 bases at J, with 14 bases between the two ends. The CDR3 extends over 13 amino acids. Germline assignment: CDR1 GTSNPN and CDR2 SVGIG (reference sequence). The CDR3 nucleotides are TGTGCCTGGGGTTACTACGGTGGCTATGGCTACACCTTC. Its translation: CAWGYYGGYGYTF. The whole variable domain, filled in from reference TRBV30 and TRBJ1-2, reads SQTIHQWPATLVQPVGSPLSLECTVEGTSNPNLYWYRQAAGRGLQLLFYSVGIGQISSEVPQNLSASRPQDRQFILSSKKLLLSDSGFYLCAWGYYGGYGYTFGSGTRLTVV.

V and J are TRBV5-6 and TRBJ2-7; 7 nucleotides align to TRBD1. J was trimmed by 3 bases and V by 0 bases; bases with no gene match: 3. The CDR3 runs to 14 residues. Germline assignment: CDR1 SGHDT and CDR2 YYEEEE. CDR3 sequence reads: CASSLGRGFYEQYF. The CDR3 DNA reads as TGTGCCAGCAGCTTGGGCAGGGGGTTCTACGAGCAGTACTTC.

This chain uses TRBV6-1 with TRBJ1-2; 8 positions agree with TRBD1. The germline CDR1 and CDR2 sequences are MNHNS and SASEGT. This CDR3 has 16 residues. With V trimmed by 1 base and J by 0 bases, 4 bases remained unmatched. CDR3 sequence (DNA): TGTGCCAGCAGTGAAGGGACAGGGAAATCTAACTATGGCTACACCTTC. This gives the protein CASSEGTGKSNYGYTF.

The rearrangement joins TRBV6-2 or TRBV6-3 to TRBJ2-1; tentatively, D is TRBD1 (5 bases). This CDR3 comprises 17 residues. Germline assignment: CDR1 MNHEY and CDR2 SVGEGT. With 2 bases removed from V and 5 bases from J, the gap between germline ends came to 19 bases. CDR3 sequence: CASSYVPQGTRNNEQFF. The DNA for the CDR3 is TGTGCCAGCAGTTACGTACCTCAGGGAACACGGAACAATGAGCAGTTCTTC.

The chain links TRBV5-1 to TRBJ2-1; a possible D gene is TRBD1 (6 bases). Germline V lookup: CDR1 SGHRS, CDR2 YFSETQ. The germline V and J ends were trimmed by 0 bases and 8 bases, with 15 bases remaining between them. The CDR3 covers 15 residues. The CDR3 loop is CASSLEGQIIDEQFF. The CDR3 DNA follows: TGCGCCAGCAGCTTGGAGGGACAAATAATCGATGAGCAGTTCTTC. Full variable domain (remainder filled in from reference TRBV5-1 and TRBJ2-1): KAGVTQTPRYLIKTRGQQVTLSCSPISGHRSVSWYQQTPGQGLQFLFEYFSETQRNKGNFPGRFSGRQFSNSRSEMNVSTLELGDSALYLCASSLEGQIIDEQFFGPGTRLTVL.